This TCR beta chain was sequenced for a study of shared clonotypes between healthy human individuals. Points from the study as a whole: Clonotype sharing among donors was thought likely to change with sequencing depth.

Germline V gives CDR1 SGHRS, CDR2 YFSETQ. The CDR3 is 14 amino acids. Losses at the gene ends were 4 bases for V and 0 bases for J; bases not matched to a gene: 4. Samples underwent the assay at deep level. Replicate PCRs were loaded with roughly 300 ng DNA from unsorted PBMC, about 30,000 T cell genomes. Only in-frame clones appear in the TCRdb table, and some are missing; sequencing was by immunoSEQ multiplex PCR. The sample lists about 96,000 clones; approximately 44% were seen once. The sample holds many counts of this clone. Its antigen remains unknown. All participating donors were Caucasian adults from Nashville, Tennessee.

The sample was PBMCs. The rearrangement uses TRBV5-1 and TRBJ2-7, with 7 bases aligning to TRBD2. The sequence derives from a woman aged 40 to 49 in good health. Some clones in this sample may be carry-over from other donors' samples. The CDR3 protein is CASSLSGNSYEQYF. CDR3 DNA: TGCGCCAGCAGCCTCAGCGGGAACTCCTACGAGCAGTACTTC.